The present entry profiles one T cell receptor (beta chain) with its context. How the authors handled the data: From reference gene primer amplification, estimates of nucleated cell counts were derived. Assay used: immunoSEQ multiplex PCR; TCRdb lists only in-frame clones, some missing. The D gene and trimming were derived from the DNA, and the V and J assignments and clone size from that table. The data contain about 180,000 clones, roughly 83% of them singletons. Trimming took 8 bases from V and 0 from J; bases not matched to a gene: 7. Germline V gene data show CDR1 as SNHLY and CDR2 as FYNNEI. CDR3 length: 16 amino acids. This sample was taken from a study of blood T cell repertoires in COVID-19. About the study: COVID-19 samples collected from the United States, Italy and Spain covered acute and convalescent phases. T cells, B-cell-depleted T cells, or PBMCs provided the cDNA or gDNA that served as material.

The source of this sequence is a human donor in a cohort sampled during active COVID-19. V gene TRBV2 combines with J gene TRBJ1-5; 10 nucleotides align to TRBD1. The sample was peripheral blood. The CDR3 loop is CASGQDRGYSNQPQHF. The CDR3 DNA reads TGTGCCAGCGGACAGGACAGGGGGTATAGCAATCAGCCCCAGCATTTT.